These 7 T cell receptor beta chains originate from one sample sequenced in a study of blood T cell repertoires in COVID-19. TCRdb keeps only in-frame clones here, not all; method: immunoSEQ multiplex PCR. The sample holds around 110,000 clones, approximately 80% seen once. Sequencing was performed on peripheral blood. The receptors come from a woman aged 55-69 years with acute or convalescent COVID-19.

CDR3 region: CASSVLRGQDTQYF. The CDR3 DNA reads TGTGCCAGCAGCGTCCTGAGGGGGCAAGATACGCAGTATTTT. The rearrangement uses TRBV7-8 and TRBJ2-3; 7 nucleotides match TRBD1. Germline CDR1 is SGHVS and CDR2 is FQNEAQ. The CDR3 runs to 14 residues. The ends lost 5 bases at V and 5 bases at J; junction bases unmatched: 7.

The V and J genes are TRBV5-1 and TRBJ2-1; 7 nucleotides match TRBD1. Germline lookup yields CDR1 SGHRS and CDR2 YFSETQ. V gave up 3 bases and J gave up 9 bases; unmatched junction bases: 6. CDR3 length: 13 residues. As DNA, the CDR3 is TGCGCCAGCAGCTCACAGGGGACAACTGAGCAGTTCTTC. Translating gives CASSSQGTTEQFF.

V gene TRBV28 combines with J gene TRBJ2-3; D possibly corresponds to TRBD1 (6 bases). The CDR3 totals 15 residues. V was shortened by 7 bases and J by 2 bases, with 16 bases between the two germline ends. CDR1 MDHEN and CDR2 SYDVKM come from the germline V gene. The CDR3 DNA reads TGTGCCAGCACCGAGGGGCAGGGGACCACAGATACGCAGTATTTT. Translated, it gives CASTEGQGTTDTQYF.

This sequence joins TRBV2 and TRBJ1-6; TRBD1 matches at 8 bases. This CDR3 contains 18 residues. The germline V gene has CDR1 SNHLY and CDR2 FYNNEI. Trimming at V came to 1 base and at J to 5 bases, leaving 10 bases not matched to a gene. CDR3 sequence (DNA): TGTGCCAGCAGTGAAGTCTGGCCGACAGGGGTGGATAATTCACCCCTCCACTTT. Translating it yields CASSEVWPTGVDNSPLHF.

CDR3 in DNA: TGTGCCTGGAGTGACACCGGGACAGGGGGTAGCACTGAAGCTTTCTTT. As protein: CAWSDTGTGGSTEAFF. The chain couples TRBV30 to TRBJ1-1; TRBD1 matches at 11 bases. V trimming: 1 base; J trimming: 4 bases; junction bases outside the gene matches: 8. Per germline, CDR1 GTSNPN and CDR2 SVGIG (reference sequence). This CDR3 has 16 amino acids.

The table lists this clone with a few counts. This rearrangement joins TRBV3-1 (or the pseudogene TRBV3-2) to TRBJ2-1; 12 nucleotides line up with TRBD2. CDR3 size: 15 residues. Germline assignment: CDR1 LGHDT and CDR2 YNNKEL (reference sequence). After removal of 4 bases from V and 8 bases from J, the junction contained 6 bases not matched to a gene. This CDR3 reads CASSLGLAGLDEQFF. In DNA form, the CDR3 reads TGTGCCAGCAGCCTTGGACTAGCGGGACTGGATGAGCAGTTCTTC.

The CDR3 DNA sequence: TGTGCCAGCAGCTTTTCGGCCGGACAGGGGAAAAACATTCAGTACTTC. This gives the protein CASSFSAGQGKNIQYF. The J gene is TRBJ2-4, the V gene TRBV7-2, with 9 bases that match TRBD1. CDR1 is SGHTA and CDR2 is FQGNSA in the germline V gene. With 3 bases clipped from V and 4 bases from J, the junction kept 7 bases outside the gene matches. The CDR3 runs to 16 residues.